The clone carrying this T cell receptor beta chain has more than one count but fewer than ten. Time point described: before trial treatment. These data come from a study of low-dose radiotherapy and immunotherapy resistance in tumors. About the research overall: Given every two weeks, intravenous cyclophosphamide 200 mg/m2 preceded radiation and immunotherapy by one day.

Germline V gene sequence: CDR1 LNHNV, CDR2 YYDKDF (reference sequence). V shed 0 bases and J 6 bases; nucleotides not matched to a gene: 4. The CDR3 extends over 15 amino acids. TRAV- and TRBV-specific primers were used for first-strand cDNA, which covered alpha and beta chains. Both a constant-region primer and a V-primer adapter served to amplify TCRs across roughly 20 PCR cycles. TCRdb re-analysed the reads in MiXCR, keeping a single row per CDR3 protein. The table has around 36,000 distinct CDR3 sequences, 31% seen once. This TCR was recovered from a male donor with gallbladder cancer. This sequence joins TRBV15 and TRBJ1-2; TRBD1 matches at 10 bases. The sample in question was PBMCs, obtained before treatment. This CDR3 is CATSRDTTGGNGYTF. CDR3 nucleotides: TGTGCCACCAGCAGAGATACGACAGGGGGCAATGGCTACACCTTC.